A single sample gave rise to the 23 T cell receptor beta chains below, sequenced in a study of T cell responses to AZD1222 COVID-19 vaccine. Produced via immunoSEQ multiplex PCR; TCRdb's table is partial and in-frame only. The sample carries 250,000 to 300,000 clones, almost 95% recorded once. Sample: peripheral blood, taken 28 days after the second AZD1222 dose. The receptors derive from an adult who received the AZD1222 COVID-19 vaccine.

This chain joins TRBV7-8 and TRBJ2-3, with D perhaps matching TRBD1 (5 bases). In germline, CDR1 is SGHVS, CDR2 FQNEAQ. V was cut by 5 bases and J by 0 bases, with 6 bases left in between. The CDR3 is 13 residues long. CDR3 in DNA: TGTGCCAGCAGCCGACAGAGCACAGATACGCAGTATTTT. The encoded protein is CASSRQSTDTQYF.

Only one count was recorded for this clone. This chain joins TRBV18 and TRBJ1-2; D is perhaps TRBD1 (6 bases). V lost 5 bases, J lost 8 bases, and 12 bases lay in between. Germline V gene lookup returns CDR1 KGHSH and CDR2 LQKENI. The CDR3 covers 12 residues. CDR3 amino acids: CASSVDRSGYTF. In DNA form, the CDR3 reads TGTGCCAGCTCAGTAGACAGGAGCGGCTACACCTTC. Using reference TRBV18 and TRBJ1-2 for the parts outside the CDR3, the full variable domain is NAGVMQNPRHLVRRRGQEARLRCSPMKGHSHVYWYRQLPEEGLKFMVYLQKENIIDESGMPKERFSAEFPKEGPSILRIQQVVRGDSAAYFCASSVDRSGYTFGSGTRLTVV.

This chain's CDR3 is CASSLGVANYGYTF. The CDR3 DNA reads as TGTGCCAGCAGCTTAGGGGTAGCTAACTATGGCTACACCTTC. The chain couples TRBV11-2 to TRBJ1-2, with D unresolved. From germline, CDR1 is SGHAT and CDR2 FQNNGV. CDR3 length: 14 residues. Between the trimmed V and J ends, which lost 1 base and 0 bases, there was a span of 6 bases.

This clone has only one observation. The J gene is TRBJ1-6, the V gene TRBV19, with D possibly being TRBD1 (5 bases). The germline CDR1 and CDR2 sequences are LNHDA and SQIVND (reference sequence). V gave up 5 bases and J gave up 0 bases, with 14 bases separating them. The CDR3 is 17 residues long. CDR3 loop: CASSRRTSSSYNSPLHF. The CDR3, as DNA: TGTGCCAGTAGTCGTCGGACATCGAGCTCCTATAATTCACCCCTCCACTTT.

In DNA form, the CDR3 reads TGTGCCAGCAGCTCCACAGGGGGCGCGAGGAAGACCCAGTACTTC. Translation gives CASSSTGGARKTQYF. The V gene is TRBV7-2, the J gene TRBJ2-5; 9 nucleotides align to TRBD1. CDR3 length: 15 amino acids. J gave up 6 bases and V 4 bases, and 9 bases lay outside the gene matches. Germline V gene data show CDR1 as SGHTA and CDR2 as FQGNSA.

The V gene is TRBV7-8, the J gene TRBJ1-5; no definite D call. Trimming shortened V by 3 bases and J by 7 bases, and 13 bases separated the two germline ends. The CDR3 runs to 14 residues. Germline V gives CDR1 SGHVS, CDR2 FQNEAQ. CDR3 DNA sequence: TGTGCCAGCAGCTTGGAAGGGAAGAACCAGCCCCAGCATTTT. Protein sequence: CASSLEGKNQPQHF.

Written as DNA, the CDR3 is TGTGCCAGTAGTCCCAGGGACCGGGAGCTGTTTTTT. Protein: CASSPRDRELFF. The chain combines TRBV19 with TRBJ2-2; D tentatively fits TRBD1 or TRBD2 (5 bases each). V lost 5 bases and J 9 bases, leaving 10 bases between the germline ends. Looked up from germline, CDR1 is LNHDA and CDR2 is SQIVND (reference sequence). The length of the CDR3 is 12 residues.

The gene calls are TRBV11-3 and TRBJ2-1, with D possibly being TRBD2 (6 bases). The CDR3 sequence is 14 residues long. CDR1 is SGHNT, CDR2 YENEEA, per germline. Trimming took off 1 base at V and 7 bases at J, with 11 bases between the two ends. In DNA, the CDR3 is TGTGCCAGCAGCTTAGTAGGAGGGTTAAATGAGCAGTTCTTC. Translation: CASSLVGGLNEQFF. Based on the CDR3 plus reference TRBV11-3 and TRBJ2-1, the full variable domain is EAGVVQSPRYKIIEKKQPVAFWCNPISGHNTLYWYLQNLGQGPELLIRYENEEAVDDSQLPKDRFSAERLKGVDSTLKIQPAELGDSAVYLCASSLVGGLNEQFFGPGTRLTVL.

This clone has just one count. This chain joins TRBV6-5 and TRBJ2-3; 7 bases are shared with TRBD2. J gave up 0 bases and V 10 bases, and 1 base lay outside the gene matches. Germline V gene lookup returns CDR1 MNHEY and CDR2 SVGAGI. The CDR3 consists of 12 residues. The CDR3 DNA reads as TGTGCCACCGGGGGGAGCACAGATACGCAGTATTTT. Translation gives CATGGSTDTQYF.

The chain uses TRBV3-1 (or the pseudogene TRBV3-2) and TRBJ1-1; D is perhaps TRBD1 (5 bases). V was shortened by 0 bases and J by 8 bases, with 10 bases between the two germline ends. The CDR3 is made up of 13 amino acids. Germline V lookup: CDR1 LGHDT, CDR2 YNNKEL (reference sequence). The DNA of the CDR3 is TGTGCCAGCAGCCAAGATCAGACAGCCGAAGCTTTCTTT. Protein sequence: CASSQDQTAEAFF.

The gene calls are TRBV20-1 and TRBJ2-7; D is possibly TRBD1 or TRBD2 (5 bases each). Germline V gives CDR1 DFQATT, CDR2 SNEGSKA (reference sequence). The CDR3 consists of 14 residues. The V gene lost 5 bases and the J gene lost 6 bases, with 20 bases spanning the gap. CDR3 coding DNA: TGCAGTGCTCGTGTAGACAGCTGGGGGAGCGAGCAGTACTTC. This translates into CSARVDSWGSEQYF.

The V gene is TRBV6-1, the J gene TRBJ2-2, with D unclear. This CDR3 spans 17 amino acids. CDR1 and CDR2 from the germline V gene are MNHNS and SASEGT. Trimming shortened V by 1 base and J by 4 bases, and 16 bases separated the two germline ends. CDR3 DNA: TGTGCCAGCAGTGAAGGATCCTTTTGGGGAACCACCGGGGAGCTGTTTTTT. Its protein is CASSEGSFWGTTGELFF.

This sequence joins TRBV12-3 or TRBV12-4 and TRBJ1-2, with D unresolved. V gave up 6 bases and J gave up 4 bases, with 9 bases separating them. The CDR3 sequence is 12 residues long. CDR3 in amino acids: CASSPSIYGYTF. CDR3 DNA: TGTGCCAGCAGCCCATCTATCTATGGCTACACCTTC.

The V call is TRBV21-1, the J call TRBJ1-5; TRBD1 is the table's D call and was not checked against the DNA. TRBV21-1 is a recognized pseudogene. CDR3 length equals 16 residues. The CDR3 region has the DNA TGTGCCAGCAGCAAATTGGGGACAGGGGGCAATCAGCCCCAGCATTTT. Encoded protein: CASSKLGTGGNQPQHF.

V usage is TRBV5-1 and J usage is TRBJ1-6; 8 positions agree with TRBD1. Germline assignment: CDR1 SGHRS and CDR2 YFSETQ. V lost 0 bases to trimming and J lost 7 bases; unmatched junction nucleotides: 6. This CDR3 has 16 residues. The CDR3 DNA is TGCGCCAGCAGCTTGGGACAGGGGATCGAGAATTCACCCCTCCACTTT. Translation: CASSLGQGIENSPLHF. Together with reference TRBV5-1 and TRBJ1-6, the CDR3 gives the full variable domain: KAGVTQTPRYLIKTRGQQVTLSCSPISGHRSVSWYQQTPGQGLQFLFEYFSETQRNKGNFPGRFSGRQFSNSRSEMNVSTLELGDSALYLCASSLGQGIENSPLHFGNGTRLTVT.

This clone appeared once. The chain combines TRBV3-1 (or the pseudogene TRBV3-2) with TRBJ1-2; 9 bases align to TRBD1. V gave up 5 bases and J gave up 5 bases; unmatched junction bases: 6. There are 14 residues in the CDR3. Germline CDR1 reads LGHDT; CDR2 reads YNNKEL (reference sequence). The CDR3: CASSFTGGSYGYTF. As DNA, the CDR3 is TGTGCCAGCAGCTTTACAGGGGGCAGTTATGGCTACACCTTC.

The V and J genes are TRBV20-1 and TRBJ2-3; D gene uncertain. V was shortened by 3 bases and J by 4 bases, with 8 bases between the two germline ends. Germline CDR1 DFQATT, CDR2 SNEGSKA (reference sequence). The CDR3 has 12 amino acids. The DNA of the CDR3 is TGCAGTGCTAGTCGTTCAGCAGATACGCAGTATTTT. It codes for CSASRSADTQYF.

The genes are TRBV25-1 and TRBJ2-5, with TRBD2 matching 8 bases. V lost 4 bases, J lost 3 bases, and 1 base stayed unmatched. This CDR3 region has 13 residues. Germline assignment: CDR1 MGHDK and CDR2 SYGVNS. As DNA, the CDR3 is TGTGCCAGCAGTGCAGCGGGAGAAGAGACCCAGTACTTC. Amino acids: CASSAAGEETQYF.

The rearrangement links TRBV7-6 to TRBJ2-3; D is undetermined. V lost 0 bases and J lost 5, with 6 bases in between. Germline loops: CDR1 SGHVS, CDR2 FNYEAQ. The CDR3 has 13 amino acids. The CDR3 spells CASSLASGDTQYF. The CDR3 nucleotides are TGTGCCAGCAGCTTAGCGTCAGGAGATACGCAGTATTTT.

The chain recombines TRBV20-1 with TRBJ1-4; D is uncertain. Deletions cut 6 bases from V and 8 bases from J, with 10 bases between. Germline CDR1 reads DFQATT; CDR2 reads SNEGSKA (reference sequence). This CDR3 is 11 amino acids long. The CDR3 here is CSARWGEKLFF. The CDR3, as DNA: TGCAGTGCCCGATGGGGAGAAAAACTGTTTTTT.

The chain carries TRBV7-2 and TRBJ1-2; TRBD1 might be the D (5 bases). Trimming cost V 5 bases and J 5 bases, with 21 bases left between them. Germline V lookup: CDR1 SGHTA, CDR2 FQGNSA. CDR3 size: 16 residues. Here the CDR3 DNA reads TGTGCCAGCAGCCCCCGGGAGGGGAGGAGGGGATATGGCTACACCTTC. Translating gives CASSPREGRRGYGYTF.

V gene TRBV7-6 combines with J gene TRBJ1-4, with a possible D match to TRBD1 (5 bases). V was shortened by 0 bases and J by 0 bases, with 8 bases between the two germline ends. The germline CDR1 and CDR2 sequences are SGHVS and FNYEAQ. The CDR3 extends over 16 amino acids. The CDR3 DNA reads TGTGCCAGCAGCTTAGCAGGGGTCGCAACTAATGAAAAACTGTTTTTT. It yields the protein CASSLAGVATNEKLFF.

The genes are TRBV20-1 and TRBJ2-7, with TRBD2 matching over 7 bases. Losses at the gene ends were 3 bases for V and 4 bases for J; bases not matched to a gene: 3. Looked up from germline, CDR1 is DFQATT and CDR2 is SNEGSKA (reference sequence). The CDR3 runs 12 residues. The CDR3 spells CSASLGGYEQYF. In DNA, the CDR3 is TGCAGTGCTAGTTTGGGGGGGTACGAGCAGTACTTC.